This T cell receptor beta chain was profiled in a study of T cells after yellow fever vaccination. The V and J ends lost 3 bases and 1 base, in that order; junction bases with no gene match: 7. CDR1 is SGHNT and CDR2 is YYREEE in the germline V gene (reference sequence). CDR3 length: 16 residues. TCRdb analysed the 5' RACE reads with MiXCR anew, one entry per CDR3 protein. Found here are about 300,000 distinct CDR3 sequences, 7.5% to 9.5% of them singletons; the top ten hold about 3%. J is TRBJ2-7 and V is TRBV5-4; 10 positions agree with TRBD2. The material was CD4+ T cells sorted from PBMCs, obtained 5 days after the yellow fever booster vaccination. The receptor was derived from a man aged 18 to 29 who received the YFV17D yellow fever vaccine. CDR3 sequence: CASSSSGGAISYEQYF. CDR3 nucleotides: TGTGCCAGCAGCTCGAGCGGGGGGGCCATATCCTACGAGCAGTACTTC.